Listed here are 2 T cell receptor beta chains from one sample, sequenced in a study of CD8 T cells in Susac syndrome. RNA, at about 0.45 to 1 ug, was reverse transcribed with random hexamers. TCRdb reprocessed the immunoSEQ multiplex PCR reads via MiXCR and lists one record per CDR3 protein. The table includes about 150,000 distinct CDR3 sequences, roughly 94% detected once. The specimen was CD8+ T cells from PBMCs. All receptors derive from a human donor with Susac syndrome.

The chain uses TRBV5-6 and TRBJ2-1, with D possibly called TRBD1 or TRBD2 (6 bases each). The CDR3 covers 18 residues. V dropped 1 base and J dropped 2 bases, with 19 bases sitting between them. The germline CDR1 and CDR2 sequences are SGHDT and YYEEEE. The CDR3 region is CASSLWGPPGETYNEQFF. The CDR3 nucleotides read TGTGCCAGCAGCTTGTGGGGGCCCCCGGGGGAAACCTACAATGAGCAGTTCTTC.

This clonotype was observed a single time. This rearrangement joins TRBV6-5 to TRBJ1-2, with unresolved D. The germline V gene encodes CDR1 MNHEY and CDR2 SVGAGI. V gave up 2 bases and J gave up 4 bases, with 14 bases separating them. The CDR3 contains 15 residues. CDR3 DNA: TGTGCCAGCAGTTACGACCCCCAGGACCCCTATGGCTACACCTTC. It is translated as CASSYDPQDPYGYTF.